The 25 T cell receptor beta chains below were found in one sample sequenced in a study of blood T cell repertoires in COVID-19. Repertoires were generated with immunoSEQ multiplex PCR, while TCRdb's copy carries only in-frame clones and drops some. The table has roughly 300,000 clones, 75% to 95% seen once. The sequencing input was peripheral blood. The receptors were sampled from a woman aged 30 to 39 with COVID-19, enrolled during active disease.

CDR3 coding DNA: TGCGCCAGCAGCCAAGATATTGGCACCGATGAAGCTTTCTTT. Translated: CASSQDIGTDEAFF. The chain recombines TRBV4-3 with TRBJ1-1; D unclear. Looked up from germline, CDR1 is LGHNA and CDR2 is YSLEER. V lost 0 bases and J 7 bases, leaving 12 bases between the germline ends. The CDR3 covers 14 residues.

The V and J genes are TRBV18 and TRBJ2-5, with D maybe TRBD1 (5 bases). Germline CDR1 and CDR2: KGHSH and LQKENI. This CDR3 comprises 16 residues. Trimming left V 2 bases short and J 3 bases short, with 16 bases between. The chain's CDR3 is CASSPIATVAEETQYF. CDR3 bases: TGTGCCAGCTCACCAATTGCGACAGTGGCAGAAGAGACCCAGTACTTC.

The chain couples TRBV28 to TRBJ2-7; D remains unclear. Germline CDR1 and CDR2: MDHEN and SYDVKM. The CDR3 has 13 residues. V shed 3 bases and J shed 2 bases, with 8 bases lying between them. The CDR3 here is CASSFGQAYEQYF. Written as DNA, the CDR3 is TGTGCCAGCAGTTTTGGCCAGGCCTACGAGCAGTACTTC.

The chain uses TRBV27 and TRBJ2-7; D may be TRBD2 (5 bases). In germline, CDR1 is MNHEY, CDR2 SMNVEV (reference sequence). The V and J ends lost 2 bases and 2 bases respectively, with 10 bases between them. This CDR3 has 14 residues. Here the CDR3 reads CASSLGGSAYEQYF. Written as DNA, the CDR3 is TGTGCCAGCAGTTTAGGCGGGTCCGCCTACGAGCAGTACTTC.

CDR3 coding DNA: TGCAGCGTGGGACTAGCCAACGCGCAGTACTTC. This codes for CSVGLANAQYF. The rearrangement links TRBV29-1 to TRBJ2-7, with 9 bases identical to TRBD2. Germline trimming cut 6 bases from V and 9 bases from J; bases unmatched to any gene: 6. CDR3 size: 11 residues. Germline V gene data show CDR1 as SQVTM and CDR2 as ANQGSEA.

This clone appeared once. V gene TRBV20-1 combines with J gene TRBJ1-5; D is undetermined. The germline gives CDR1 DFQATT, CDR2 SNEGSKA (reference sequence). The CDR3 has 14 residues. Trimming took 3 bases from V and 2 from J, leaving 11 bases between them. CDR3 bases: TGCAGTGCTAGTAAGGGAGGCGGCAATCAGCCCCAGCATTTT. Translated: CSASKGGGNQPQHF.

This clone was counted a few times. The chain carries TRBV4-1 and TRBJ1-2, with D uncertain. The CDR3 contains 18 residues. Trimming took 0 bases from V and 0 from J, leaving 17 bases between them. CDR1 MGHRA and CDR2 YSYEKL come from the germline V gene. This chain's CDR3 is CASSQELVREHPNYGYTF. The CDR3 region has the DNA TGCGCCAGCAGCCAAGAGCTAGTTCGGGAGCACCCTAACTATGGCTACACCTTC.

The chain has TRBV4-1 and TRBJ2-7, with D perhaps matching TRBD1 (6 bases). This CDR3 spans 14 amino acids. V was trimmed by 2 bases and J by 5 bases, leaving 13 bases between them. Germline V gives CDR1 MGHRA, CDR2 YSYEKL. CDR3 residues: CASSQRTGTHEQYF. CDR3 DNA: TGCGCCAGCAGCCAAAGAACAGGGACCCACGAGCAGTACTTC.

This rearrangement joins TRBV28 to TRBJ2-1, with D maybe TRBD2 (5 bases). The germline gives CDR1 MDHEN, CDR2 SYDVKM. CDR3 size: 13 residues. V lost 5 bases and J lost 10, with 15 bases in between. CDR3: CASSLKLGSEQFF. The CDR3 nucleotides are TGTGCCAGCAGTCTCAAGCTAGGGAGCGAGCAGTTCTTC.

The chain carries TRBV10-1 and TRBJ1-2; no reliable D call. Trimming took 2 bases from V and 8 from J, leaving 15 bases between them. The CDR3 length is 14 residues. CDR1 and CDR2 from the germline V gene are WNHNN and SYGVQD (reference sequence). CDR3 in amino acids: CASSEGREIRGYTF. The CDR3 DNA sequence: TGCGCCAGCAGTGAGGGCCGGGAGATCCGCGGCTACACCTTC.

V and J are TRBV15 and TRBJ2-1; maybe TRBD2 (6 bases). The germline V gene has CDR1 LNHNV and CDR2 YYDKDF (reference sequence). Trimming took 0 bases from V and 1 from J, leaving 10 bases between them. The CDR3 spans 16 residues. CDR3 loop: CATSREGRQSYNEQFF. The CDR3 DNA reads TGTGCCACCAGCAGAGAAGGGAGGCAGTCCTACAATGAGCAGTTCTTC.

This clone came up once. The rearrangement joins TRBV24-1 to TRBJ1-4, with 9 bases fitting TRBD1. The CDR3 sequence is 15 residues long. The germline gives CDR1 KGHDR, CDR2 SFDVKD. J lost 5 bases, V lost 5 bases, and 5 bases had no gene match. The CDR3 here is CATSVGGQGNEKLFF. The CDR3 coding sequence is TGTGCCACCAGTGTTGGGGGACAGGGAAATGAAAAACTGTTTTTT.

This clone turned up a few times. The rearrangement links TRBV7-8 to TRBJ1-5; TRBD1 matches at 8 bases. Per germline, CDR1 SGHVS and CDR2 FQNEAQ. The CDR3 extends over 16 amino acids. Trimming took 2 bases from V and 2 from J; bases not matched to a gene: 5. CDR3 nucleotide sequence: TGTGCCAGCAGCTTACCCCTGACAGGGGGCAATCAGCCCCAGCATTTT. Encoded protein: CASSLPLTGGNQPQHF.

The gene calls are TRBV2 and TRBJ2-3, with 10 bases aligning to TRBD2. The CDR3 is made up of 14 amino acids. Germline trimming cut 3 bases from V and 5 bases from J; bases unmatched to any gene: 2. CDR1 and CDR2 (germline): SNHLY, FYNNEI. In DNA, the CDR3 is TGTGCCAGCAGTGACTCTAGCGGGAGAGATACGCAGTATTTT. Its translation: CASSDSSGRDTQYF.

The gene calls are TRBV3-1 (or the pseudogene TRBV3-2) and TRBJ1-4; D gene ambiguous. The CDR3 has 16 amino acids. V was pared by 4 bases and J by 2 bases, with 14 bases between. Looked up from germline, CDR1 is LGHDT and CDR2 is YNNKEL (reference sequence). The CDR3 loop is CASSPSGIGTNEKLFF. CDR3 DNA: TGTGCCAGCAGCCCTAGCGGTATCGGTACTAATGAAAAACTGTTTTTT.

The chain is built from TRBV7-8 and TRBJ2-1, with no clear D. Germline CDR1 reads SGHVS; CDR2 reads FQNEAQ. Trimming cost V 5 bases and J 8 bases, with 7 bases left between them. The CDR3 covers 11 residues. The CDR3 DNA reads TGTGCCAGCAGCCTATCCGATGAGCAGTTCTTC. As protein: CASSLSDEQFF.

The rearrangement joins TRBV6-6 to TRBJ2-1, with 12 nucleotides matching TRBD2. Per germline, CDR1 MNHNY and CDR2 SVGAGI (reference sequence). This CDR3 region has 15 residues. V trimming: 2 bases; J trimming: 9 bases; junction bases outside the gene matches: 5. In DNA, the CDR3 is TGTGCCAGCAGTTACCGGACTAGCGGGACGGTTGAGCAGTTCTTC. Protein sequence: CASSYRTSGTVEQFF.

V usage is TRBV5-6 and J usage is TRBJ1-2; D may be TRBD1 (5 bases). The CDR3 totals 14 residues. Looked up from germline, CDR1 is SGHDT and CDR2 is YYEEEE. V lost 4 bases to trimming and J lost 6 bases, with 16 bases between them. The chain's CDR3 is CASSGRGGGDGYTF. The CDR3, as DNA: TGTGCCAGCAGCGGAAGGGGCGGTGGCGATGGCTACACCTTC.

This clone has only a few counts. The rearrangement joins TRBV4-1 to TRBJ1-5, with D maybe TRBD1 (5 bases). This CDR3 spans 18 amino acids. V gave up 1 base and J gave up 0 bases, with 16 bases separating them. From germline, CDR1 is MGHRA and CDR2 YSYEKL. The DNA for the CDR3 is TGCGCCAGCAGCCAAGGATCTGGGGCAAGGGGTAGCAATCAGCCCCAGCATTTT. This sequence encodes CASSQGSGARGSNQPQHF.

The V gene is TRBV9, the J gene TRBJ2-3; 9 positions match TRBD2. This CDR3 region has 15 residues. Germline V gene lookup returns CDR1 SGDLS and CDR2 YYNGEE. The junction had 4 bases not matched to a gene; V was cut back by 0 bases and J by 5 bases. This chain's CDR3 is CASSVGGAGGDTQYF. In DNA form, the CDR3 reads TGTGCCAGCAGCGTAGGCGGAGCGGGAGGAGATACGCAGTATTTT.

The chain combines TRBV28 with TRBJ1-4; D is undetermined. The germline CDR1 and CDR2 sequences are MDHEN and SYDVKM. The CDR3 loop spans 13 amino acids. The V end lost 3 bases, the J end lost 6 bases, and 8 bases lay between the germline ends. Here the CDR3 DNA reads TGTGCCAGCAGTTTCCGCAGTCATGAAAAACTGTTTTTT. Translating gives CASSFRSHEKLFF.

This chain joins TRBV30 and TRBJ2-7, with TRBD1 matching 9 bases. Trimming took 5 bases from V and 6 from J; bases not matched to a gene: 11. This CDR3 has 14 amino acids. Germline lookup yields CDR1 GTSNPN and CDR2 SVGIG (reference sequence). As DNA, the CDR3 is TGTGCCTGGGGTACCGGGACAGGGTTGAGCGAGCAGTACTTC. It encodes CAWGTGTGLSEQYF. Supplemented by reference TRBV30 and TRBJ2-7, the full variable domain reads SQTIHQWPATLVQPVGSPLSLECTVEGTSNPNLYWYRQAAGRGLQLLFYSVGIGQISSEVPQNLSASRPQDRQFILSSKKLLLSDSGFYLCAWGTGTGLSEQYFGPGTRLTVT.

This clone was counted only a few times. In DNA form, the CDR3 reads TGTGCCAGCAGCTTAGCCCGTAACTCTGGAAACACCATATATTTT. As protein: CASSLARNSGNTIYF. The rearrangement links TRBV7-2 to TRBJ1-3; D is uncertain. Germline CDR1 is SGHTA and CDR2 is FQGNSA. V lost 0 bases, J lost 0 bases, and 6 bases lay in between. The CDR3 is 15 amino acids.

V gene TRBV3-1 (or the pseudogene TRBV3-2) combines with J gene TRBJ1-2; 7 bases fit TRBD1. The length of the CDR3 is 14 residues. Germline lookup yields CDR1 LGHDT and CDR2 YNNKEL (reference sequence). V was pared by 5 bases and J by 2 bases, with 5 bases of the junction left unmatched. The CDR3 sequence is CASSFSTGNYGYTF. DNA of the CDR3: TGTGCCAGCAGCTTCTCGACAGGGAACTATGGCTACACCTTC.

The chain links TRBV10-3 to TRBJ2-3; 9 positions match TRBD2. The germline V gene encodes CDR1 ENHRY and CDR2 SYGVKD. This CDR3 has 15 residues. V was clipped by 2 bases and J by 4 bases; unmatched bases: 4. The CDR3 coding sequence is TGTGCCATCAGTGAGGCGGGAGGGCCGCCAGATACGCAGTATTTT. It is translated as CAISEAGGPPDTQYF.